The present entry profiles one TCR beta chain with its context. The data stem from a study of ipilimumab plus nivolumab after autologous stem cell transplantation. Study background: Median doses per patient: roughly 5 ipilimumab, fewer than ten nivolumab. The DLBCL group included primary refractory and relapsed cases.

Profiled with immunoSEQ multiplex PCR; TCRdb holds only in-frame clones, not every one. The sample carries some 16,000 clones, more than 80% recorded once. Checkpoint therapy with ipilimumab 1 mg/kg began 14 to 28 days after transplant. CDR1 is MNHEY and CDR2 is SVGAGI in the germline V gene. The CDR3 is 14 residues long. V lost 7 bases to trimming and J lost 3 bases, with 16 bases between them. The sample was PBMCs, taken in a trial of ipilimumab plus nivolumab as post-transplant consolidation. The chain uses TRBV6-5 and TRBJ2-7; possible D gene TRBD2, 6 bases. The receptor was derived from a male donor with diffuse large B-cell lymphoma. The CDR3 protein is CASMVPGRNYEQYF. The CDR3 nucleotides are TGTGCCAGCATGGTGCCAGGGAGGAACTACGAGCAGTACTTC.